A single sample gave rise to the 11 T cell receptor beta chains below, sequenced in a study of T cells after yellow fever vaccination. TCRdb redid the calling of the 5' RACE reads with MiXCR, one entry per CDR3 protein. This sample has some 300,000 distinct CDR3 sequences; around 3.6% occur once, and the top ten carry about 25%. Source: PBMCs, taken on the day of the yellow fever booster vaccination. These receptors were taken from a man aged 18 to 29 who received the YFV17D yellow fever vaccine.

The genes are TRBV20-1 and TRBJ2-7, with D possibly being TRBD2 (6 bases). The germline V gene encodes CDR1 DFQATT and CDR2 SNEGSKA (reference sequence). This CDR3 region has 15 residues. With 5 bases removed from V and 4 bases from J, the gap between germline ends came to 21 bases. The CDR3 bases are TGCAGTGCTGTACCCGCGGGACTCCTTGGGTACGAGCAGTACTTC. This sequence encodes CSAVPAGLLGYEQYF.

This clonotype was counted many times. The chain uses TRBV7-8 and TRBJ2-1; 9 bases match TRBD2. Germline V gene lookup returns CDR1 SGHVS and CDR2 FQNEAQ. The CDR3 loop spans 15 amino acids. V was pared by 5 bases and J by 7 bases, with 9 bases of the junction left unmatched. The CDR3 protein is CASSPMRGGRNEQFF. The CDR3 DNA sequence: TGTGCCAGCAGCCCTATGCGGGGGGGCCGGAATGAGCAGTTCTTC.

This clonotype was recorded at least ten times. This chain connects TRBV7-2 to TRBJ2-1; 15 bases line up with TRBD2. There are 15 residues in the CDR3. Germline V lookup: CDR1 SGHTA, CDR2 FQGNSA. The ends lost 5 bases at V and 10 bases at J; junction bases unmatched: 6. CDR3 protein: CASSVGLAGGTEQFF. The CDR3 coding sequence is TGTGCCAGCAGCGTGGGACTAGCGGGGGGTACGGAGCAGTTCTTC.

About this clonotype itself: Relative to the germline gene, one junction end is altered; a read error may explain this. This sequence joins TRBV20-1 and TRBJ1-2; D remains ambiguous. Germline V gene lookup returns CDR1 DFQATT and CDR2 SNEGSKA (reference sequence). The CDR3 is made up of 13 amino acids. The CDR3 reads CSVRPSQHYGYTF. CDR3 DNA sequence: TGCAGTGTTAGACCGTCGCAGCACTATGGCTACACCTTC.

This clonotype showed up just a few times. The CDR3: CASSSYVGARDTDTQYF. Here the CDR3 DNA reads TGTGCCAGCAGTTCCTACGTAGGAGCTCGGGACACAGATACGCAGTATTTT. V gene TRBV12-3 or TRBV12-4 combines with J gene TRBJ2-3; possibly TRBD2 for D (5 bases). The CDR3 runs to 17 residues. V dropped 4 bases and J dropped 2 bases, with 19 bases sitting between them.

The chain links TRBV7-9 to TRBJ2-6; no definite D call. V gave up 6 bases and J gave up 1 base, with 13 bases separating them. There are 16 residues in the CDR3. Germline V gene sequence: CDR1 SEHNR, CDR2 FQNEAQ (reference sequence). The CDR3 DNA is TGTGCCAGCAGTTACCGGATAGAATCTGGGGCCAACGTCCTGACTTTC. Translating gives CASSYRIESGANVLTF.

There are many counts of this clonotype. V and J are TRBV20-1 and TRBJ2-5; TRBD2 matches 8 bases. V lost 6 bases and J lost 1; bases outside the gene matches: 10. Germline loops: CDR1 DFQATT, CDR2 SNEGSKA (reference sequence). This CDR3 has 15 amino acids. This CDR3 is CSANGGGGTQETQYF. The CDR3 DNA follows: TGCAGTGCCAACGGGGGCGGGGGGACCCAAGAGACCCAGTACTTC.

The chain carries TRBV11-2 and TRBJ1-6; D remains unclear. Per germline, CDR1 SGHAT and CDR2 FQNNGV. The V end lost 4 bases, the J end lost 6 bases, and 13 bases lay between the germline ends. CDR3 length: 15 amino acids. As DNA, the CDR3 is TGTGCCAGCAGCTCAAGGGAAGGCGGTAATTCACCCCTCCACTTT. Its translation is CASSSREGGNSPLHF.

This clonotype was seen repeatedly, ten times or more. V is TRBV28 and J is TRBJ1-3; D remains unclear. The CDR3 spans 15 residues. The ends were cut back, 3 bases at V and 1 base at J, with 10 bases in the middle. Germline CDR1 and CDR2: MDHEN and SYDVKM. In nucleotides, the CDR3 is TGTGCCAGCAGTTTGGGGTCAGTTTCTGGAAACACCATATATTTT. Protein: CASSLGSVSGNTIYF.

In its sample, this clonotype was seen many times. The V and J genes are TRBV6-1 and TRBJ2-7; 11 nucleotides line up with TRBD2. The germline V gene has CDR1 MNHNS and CDR2 SASEGT. This CDR3 is 14 amino acids long. The J segment lost 2 bases and the V segment lost 7 bases, leaving 4 bases of the junction unmatched. As DNA, the CDR3 is TGTGCCAGCACCGGGACTAGCGGTACCTACGAGCAGTACGTC. Translating it yields CASTGTSGTYEQYV.

This clonotype has at least ten counts. The rearrangement joins TRBV27 to TRBJ2-5; no reliable D call. Germline V gene data show CDR1 as MNHEY and CDR2 as SMNVEV (reference sequence). V lost 4 bases and J lost 5, with 11 bases in between. The CDR3 is 13 residues long. The chain's CDR3 is CASSSRVRETQYF. CDR3 nucleotides: TGTGCCAGCAGTTCCCGAGTTCGGGAGACCCAGTACTTC.